The present entry profiles one T cell receptor beta chain with its context. There is no known antigen for this receptor. One base away there is no much larger clone; base qualities are not given. The cohort was made up of under 800 healthy bone marrow donors. All cohort members were sampled while nominally healthy, although unrecorded immune exposures were likely present. The donor was CMV seronegative and belonged to the group of 380 or so seronegative cohort members. Each donor provided a peripheral blood sample, and peripheral blood mononuclear cells were used for TCR beta sequencing. Genomic DNA extraction from the blood cell samples was performed with the Qiagen DNeasy Blood Extraction Kit. The library was generated by the immunoSEQ multiplex PCR assay. A mixture of 60 forward primers for TCR Vbeta segments and 13 reverse primers for TCR Jbeta segments was used in the multiplex PCR. A multiplex PCR assay on genomic DNA amplified the CDR3 region of rearranged TCR beta genes. Amplified TCR beta libraries were sequenced as 87-base-pair reads on the Illumina HiSeq System. Per the source publication's procedure: A later analysis tallied approximately 87 million unique TCR beta chains across the 660 or so repertoires, and some 10 million of those chains were shared by two or more donors. Raw reads were error-corrected and collapsed into unique sequences by a nearest-neighbor algorithm in which closely related sequences were merged to remove PCR and sequencing errors. V, D and J gene segments were assigned by aligning CDR3 sequences to IMGT reference sequences. For a sequence to be retained, a match of at least six nucleotides was required to both a V gene segment and a J gene segment. Rearrangements were called productive when the CDR3 lacked stop codons and stayed in frame with V and J; all others were non-productive. Following IMGT convention, CDR3 was defined as the stretch from the second conserved V-encoded cysteine up to the conserved J-encoded phenylalanine. In an earlier analysis of roughly 610 of the donors, sequences lacking an unambiguous match to a single V gene segment were excluded. In an earlier analysis of more than 500 of the donors, a V segment was called functional when productive rearrangements were above 56.7%, and segregating when the standard deviation between donors exceeded 5%. To diagnose cytomegalovirus status from the catalog of TCR beta chain sequences, a statistical classification framework was built. In a later analysis, V and J genes were assigned by comparing TCR nucleotide sequences against IMGT/GENE-DB human TR gene sequences. In a later analysis, CDR3 sequences and most-parsimonious VDJ recombination scenarios were assigned using the TCRdist pipeline. In a later analysis, each TCR beta chain was defined by its CDR3 amino acid sequence together with its V-gene family, and reads without a unique V-gene family were excluded. To address suspected cross-contamination and a sequencing artifact, a later analysis removed over 500 highly shared, low-generation-probability nucleotide sequences. For each public chain, a later analysis derived a clonal expansion index from normalized ranks of inferred template counts within each repertoire. Generation probabilities in a later analysis came from a VDJ recombination model fitted to out-of-frame rearrangements, and those results were checked against IGoR. A later analysis scored TCR-TCR, TCR-HLA and TCR-CMV co-occurrence with hypergeometric tests, applying a repertoire-size bias correction to TCR pairs. A later analysis estimated false discovery rates by permuting HLA or CMV assignments 20 times. In a later analysis, co-occurring TCRs were grouped using DBSCAN, and TCRdist sequence similarity was added for clustering within HLA-allele-positive subsets. For co-occurrence clustering, repertoires with fewer than 30,000 or more than 120,000 public chains were excluded, along with four or five repertoires with anomalous nucleotide sharing. The table was pulled from immuneACCESS by TCRdb, which kept in-frame rearrangements only. Such tables lose some clones; where checked, under half of the loss comes from unresolved V genes, and the rest has no known cause. The D gene and trimming were derived from the DNA, and the V and J assignments and clone size from that table. Here the sample has 150,000 to 200,000 clones; nearly 80% occur a single time. The ten largest make up approximately 2.9% of the sample.

This entry belongs to a study of cytomegalovirus exposure and HLA in healthy donors listed by TCRdb under 2017. About the investigation overall: According to an earlier analysis of 550 to 750 of the donors, some 170 million T cells yielded 95 million to 140 million unique TCR beta sequences and 250 to 350 Gb of sequence data. Roughly 300 gigabases of sequencing data and 80 million or so unique TCR sequences were included in an early release covering about 700 HLA-typed donors. Of the approximately 400 genotyped donors, over 70% fell in the genetic ancestry cluster associated with self-reported Caucasian donors. The study aimed to test whether signatures of past pathogen exposure could be identified by cataloging public T cell receptors. The T cell repertoires of 666 subjects were profiled by immunosequencing and related to cytomegalovirus serostatus. A separate validation cohort of 100 to 150 different subjects was used in addition to the approximately 640-subject first cohort. The study combined high-throughput TCR immunosequencing, statistical association of individual TCRs with disease status, and machine learning to predict cytomegalovirus infection status. To study patterns of TCR occurrence, a later analysis re-analyzed previously published TCR beta repertoires from 550 to 800 donors and added high-resolution HLA genotyping. In the later analysis, no new phenotypic data were used to find candidate immune exposures; instead, reliance was placed on TCR beta sequences and their occurrence across donors. An earlier analysis of approximately 630 of the donors applied high-throughput TCR beta sequencing to assess whether each TCR beta V gene segment acted as functional or pseudogenic. Alongside the repertoire data, information on donor age, sex, ethnicity and CMV serostatus was compiled. A later genetic analysis used genome-wide SNP genotypes for about 55% of the 666 donors, treating that subset as a discovery cohort. Every discovery cohort repertoire had been produced on one sequencing platform. Both class I and class II loci were covered by HLA typing, at four-digit resolution. Typing coverage differed by locus: A, B, C, DRB1 and DQB1 were typed in roughly 620-640 donors, DQA1 in 522, DPA1 in some 600, and DPB1 in 400 to 490. About five DR-DQ haplotypes were treated as single units for association and clustering because of strong linkage in the cohort. On average, around 200,000 unique TCR beta nucleotide sequences were sequenced per donor among a few hundred genotyped donors of the cohort, with roughly 18% of those sequences being non-productive.

V is trimmed back by 5 bases and J by 6 bases, and the junction contains 4 bases that no gene match accounts for. Sequences KGHSH (CDR1) and LQKENI (CDR2) are obtained from the germline V gene. CDR3 length: 13 amino acids, cysteine to phenylalanine. The only DNA kept is the CDR3, 39 bases in frame from the first base. What the authors observed across the whole study: A later genetic analysis reported fewer N-insertions in productive TCRs among donors in an Asian-associated ancestry cluster than the roughly 700-donor mean. Roughly uniform sequencing depth across donors was assumed in presence/absence analyses, although this assumption may not hold. A later analysis reported that several top co-occurrence clusters appeared linked to parvovirus B19, influenza, CMV and Epstein-Barr virus. According to a later analysis, TCR association rates differed among HLA loci, with DRB1 alleles showing the most associated TCRs and HLA-C alleles showing the fewest. Most TCR sequences were seen in very few donors, while some public TCRs were found in many individuals. CMV serostatus was the only immune exposure information available for the cohort. In an earlier analysis of around 600 of the donors, most TCR beta V segments were observed in productive rearrangements about 87% or about 30% of the time, broadly matching IMGT annotations. The cohort was sequenced for TCR beta chains only, and without alpha or paired-chain data the features that could be detected were limited. A further reported finding was that TCR beta sequences accurately predicted the HLA-A and HLA-B alleles for most subjects in the first cohort. In the study, approximately 160 TCR beta chains were listed as associated with cytomegalovirus. Some IMGT-functional V segments, including TRBV6-2 and TRBV6-3, could not be distinguished by the 87-base-pair reads and were therefore excluded. The authors suggested that the approach could potentially be extended to other disease states and immunological phenotypes. A few of the identified cytomegalovirus-associated TCR beta chains were confirmed in vitro to be specific for cytomegalovirus antigens. HLA typing was unavailable for some donors at each locus, so association tests used only the typed subset. In a later analysis, HLA-associated TCR beta chains were found to be more clonally expanded and to have lower generation probabilities than equally common non-associated chains. A later analysis associated 17,000 or so TCR beta sequences with specific HLA alleles at a false discovery rate of 0.05. Most CMV-associated TCR beta chains appeared to be HLA-restricted in a later analysis, and the HLA associations seemed to be driven largely by CMV exposure. Correlated functional status among segregating V segments might reflect linkage disequilibrium, but an unknown experimental factor could not be ruled out. The classifier was reported to diagnose cytomegalovirus status with high specificity and sensitivity in both the original cohort and the validation cohort. A group of highly shared sequence variants was considered likely to be a technical artifact of the sequencing pipeline. V-gene and J-gene trimming of TCR beta chains was associated with a missense DCLRE1C variant in a later genetic analysis, and the association was replicated in an independent cohort. When HLA alleles, especially DR and DQ, strongly co-occurred, TCR associations were difficult to assign to individual alleles. Roughly 15 rarely observed V segments, including chromosome 9 orphons, were excluded from the earlier analysis of some 590 of the donors because counts were too low.

The receptor was isolated from a female donor in good health and CMV-seronegative. What was sequenced was PBMCs. This sequence uses TRBV18 and TRBJ1-1, with 9 bases aligning to TRBD1. In nucleotide form, the sequence is TGTGCCAGCTCAAACCGACAGGGGGCTGAAGCTTTCTTT. The translation is CASSNRQGAEAFF.